What follows is one T cell receptor beta chain and its context. This record belongs to a study of yellow fever vaccine responses in identical twins. TCRdb passed the RT-PCR reads through MiXCR, listing each CDR3 protein once. The sample includes about 10,000 distinct CDR3 sequences, approximately 87% seen only once; the top ten take 2% to 2.5%. This receptor was obtained from a woman between 18 and 29 years old who received the yellow fever vaccine. The sequenced sample was T cells from blood (PBMCs), unsorted or a sorted subset (not recorded which), obtained before or after yellow fever vaccination (not recorded which).

DNA of the CDR3: TGTGCCAGCAGAACAGACAGGGCCCTATACAATGAGCAGTTCTTC. It encodes CASRTDRALYNEQFF. This chain joins TRBV7-9 and TRBJ2-1; 7 positions match TRBD1. Germline CDR1 is SEHNR and CDR2 is FQNEAQ (reference sequence). V shed 6 bases, J shed 4 bases, and the junction held 9 bases outside the gene matches. The CDR3 consists of 15 residues.